This is a list of T cell receptor beta chains from one sample in a study of blood T cell repertoires in COVID-19. Sequenced by immunoSEQ multiplex PCR; TCRdb stores in-frame clones only, minus some. Among about 94,000 clones listed, roughly 80% were seen once. Sequenced input: peripheral blood. The receptors were gathered from a human donor in a cohort sampled during active COVID-19. CDR3s include the opening cysteine and the closing phenylalanine or tryptophan. D genes are given only for firm matches. Some rows have no size entry. The others give once, few or many, or a class for an expanded clone.

>TRBD1|TRBJ2-7|.|TRBV15
CATSTNRGPYEQYF
TGTGCCACCAGCACTAACAGGGGGCCCTACGAGCAGTACTTC
>.|TRBJ1-5|.|TRBV21-1
CASTKARDEGCQPQHF
TGTGCCAGCACCAAAGCGCGGGACGAGGGGTGTCAGCCCCAGCATTTT
>TRBD1|TRBJ1-1|.|TRBV7-3
CASSFTGGTEAFF
TGTGCCAGCAGCTTCACAGGGGGCACTGAAGCTTTCTTT
>TRBD2|TRBJ2-7|.|TRBV9
CASSESGEDSYEQYF
TGTGCCAGCTCGGAAAGCGGGGAAGACTCCTACGAGCAGTACTTC
>.|TRBJ1-2|.|TRBV30
CAWRVGQGGYGYTF
TGTGCCTGGAGAGTTGGGCAGGGCGGCTATGGCTACACCTTC
>TRBD1|TRBJ1-4|.|TRBV6-5
CASSYGYRGEGEKLFF
TGTGCCAGCAGTTACGGCTACAGGGGAGAGGGTGAAAAACTGTTTTTT
>.|TRBJ1-4|.|TRBV15
CATRWGREEKLFF
TGTGCCACCCGGTGGGGGCGGGAGGAAAAACTGTTTTTT
>TRBD2|TRBJ2-1|.|TRBV29-1
CSTREAGYNEQFF
TGCAGTACCCGGGAGGCGGGTTACAATGAGCAGTTCTTC
>TRBD2|TRBJ2-2|.|TRBV12-5
CASGSGAGGPIGELFF
TGTGCTAGTGGTTCCGGAGCGGGAGGGCCAATCGGGGAGCTGTTTTTT
>TRBD2|TRBJ2-7|.|TRBV2
CASSGPSGSYEQYF
TGTGCCAGCAGTGGACCTAGCGGATCCTACGAGCAGTACTTC
>TRBD2|TRBJ2-7|.|TRBV2
CASSLSGLAGGRDF
TGTGCCAGCAGTCTGTCAGGTCTAGCGGGGGGACGGGACTTC
>.|TRBJ2-3|.|TRBV7-9
CASSAPSSASTDTQYF
TGTGCCAGCAGCGCCCCATCTAGCGCTAGCACAGATACGCAGTATTTT
>TRBD2|TRBJ2-1|.|TRBV6-5
CASRMTGTSYNEQFF
TGTGCCAGCAGGATGACCGGGACTAGTTACAATGAGCAGTTCTTC
>TRBD2|TRBJ2-1|.|TRBV29-1
CSVVRGSLAGGEQFF
TGCAGCGTTGTGAGGGGTTCGCTAGCGGGAGGTGAGCAGTTCTTC
>.|TRBJ1-1|.|TRBV7-9
CASSPTLGVNTEAFF
TGTGCCAGCAGCCCCACCCTCGGGGTGAACACTGAAGCTTTCTTT
>.|TRBJ1-4|.|TRBV24-1
CATSVVGEKLFF
TGTGCCACCAGTGTCGTCGGTGAAAAACTGTTTTTT
>TRBD1|TRBJ2-5|.|TRBV5-1
CASSSSGTGVQETQYF
TGCGCCAGCAGCTCCTCTGGGACAGGAGTACAAGAGACCCAGTACTTC
>TRBD1|TRBJ1-1|.|TRBV7-9
CASSEQGAWNTEAFF
TGTGCCAGCAGCGAACAGGGGGCATGGAACACTGAAGCTTTCTTT
>.|TRBJ2-5|.|TRBV7-9
CASSLDLGGETQYF
TGTGCCAGCAGCTTAGATCTCGGGGGTGAGACCCAGTACTTC
>TRBD2|TRBJ2-2|few|TRBV5-1
CASSLLAGEGNTGELFF
TGCGCCAGCAGCTTACTAGCGGGCGAAGGGAACACCGGGGAGCTGTTTTTT
>.|TRBJ1-2|.|TRBV28
CASSPPGVLTRDGYTF
TGTGCCAGCAGTCCCCCGGGAGTACTAACGCGTGATGGCTACACCTTC
>TRBD1|TRBJ1-2|once|TRBV10-2
CASSEDRGKAGYTF
TGCGCCAGCAGTGAGGACAGGGGGAAGGCTGGCTACACCTTC
>.|TRBJ1-1|.|TRBV6-6
CASSYSRGNTEAFF
TGTGCCAGCAGCTACTCACGGGGGAACACTGAAGCTTTCTTT
>.|TRBJ1-1|.|TRBV18
CASSPFREAEAFF
TGTGCCAGCTCACCATTCAGGGAAGCTGAAGCTTTCTTT
>TRBD1|TRBJ1-5|.|TRBV19
CASSIGQGRAGGNNQPQHF
TGTGCCAGTAGTATCGGACAGGGGAGGGCGGGCGGTAACAATCAGCCCCAGCATTTT
>.|TRBJ2-7|.|TRBV6-5
CASARTVSYEQYF
TGTGCCAGCGCTCGGACTGTCTCCTACGAGCAGTACTTC